The next 3 T cell receptor beta chains were all read from a single sample in a study of T-cell reconstitution after alpha-beta-depleted transplantation in children. Findings and caveats of the study: One year post-transplant, T-cell counts and diversity were largely derived from T cells produced anew.

No antigen has been identified for these receptors. Unique molecular identifiers were used to barcode this TCRbeta library. Each CDR3 protein is one row after TCRdb ran MiXCR on the PCR reads. The repertoire has some 300,000 distinct CDR3 sequences, roughly 8.2% of them found once; the top ten carry 8.5% to 9.5%. The source was peripheral blood, collected 360 days after TCRalphabeta/CD19-depleted stem cell transplant. Receptors originate from a female patient between 2 and 15 years old who had a stem cell transplant for Fanconi anemia, so the T cells may come from the graft donor.

The table lists this clonotype with many counts. V and J are TRBV12-3 or TRBV12-4 and TRBJ1-1, with 8 bases matching TRBD1. V gave up 6 bases and J gave up 10 bases; unmatched junction bases: 13. There are 14 residues in the CDR3. CDR3 bases: TGTGCCAGCAGAGAGGGACAGGCAGCGTCTGGAGCTTTCTTT. It specifies CASREGQAASGAFF.

This clonotype showed up many times. The V gene is TRBV6-4, the J gene TRBJ2-1; D tentatively fits TRBD1 or TRBD2 (6 bases each). The germline V gene encodes CDR1 MRHNA and CDR2 SNTAGT. This CDR3 has 15 amino acids. Trimming stripped 5 bases from V and 8 bases from J, with 19 bases between. DNA of the CDR3: TGTGCCAGCAGTTACCTAGGGGGGCGAGGCGATGAGCAGTTCTTC. Translating gives CASSYLGGRGDEQFF.

This clonotype was recorded at least ten times. The rearrangement uses TRBV29-1 and TRBJ2-7; D uncertain. Between the trimmed V and J ends, which lost 8 bases and 1 base, there was a span of 12 bases. Germline V gene sequence: CDR1 SQVTM, CDR2 ANQGSEA. The CDR3 loop spans 12 amino acids. Here the CDR3 reads CSIWTPSYEQYF. CDR3 nucleotides: TGCAGCATATGGACCCCATCCTACGAGCAGTACTTC.